The following is a TCR beta chain sequence with its context. This sample was included in a study of blood T cell repertoires in COVID-19. Study summary: COVID-19 samples, acute and convalescent, were from the United States, Italy and Spain.

Trimming left V 1 base short and J 1 base short, with 11 bases between. The CDR3 spans 15 residues. The germline V gene encodes CDR1 MGHRA and CDR2 YSYEKL. Assay: immunoSEQ multiplex PCR; the TCRdb copy retains only in-frame clones and omits some. The sample carries some 90,000 clones, 85% to 95% recorded once. This clonotype was sampled from a woman aged 50 to 65 in a cohort sampled during active COVID-19. What was sequenced was peripheral blood. J is TRBJ2-7 and V is TRBV4-1, with no clear D. The CDR3 is CASSQAPWSSYEQYF. CDR3 sequence (DNA): TGCGCCAGCAGCCAAGCCCCGTGGAGTTCCTACGAGCAGTACTTC.